This is a list of T cell receptor beta chains from one sample in a study of CD8 T cells in Susac syndrome. From the immunoSEQ multiplex PCR reads, TCRdb called clonotypes with MiXCR, one entry per CDR3 protein. The repertoire holds fewer than 350,000 distinct CDR3 sequences, with about 91% as singletons. Material: CD8+ T cells from PBMCs. All receptors come from a human donor with multiple sclerosis. CDR3s include the opening cysteine and the closing phenylalanine or tryptophan. Each record gives: J gene, V gene, clone size, D gene, CDR3 protein, CDR3 DNA. A D gene is named only where the DNA matches it firmly. Clone size is shown for a subset of rows, as once, few, many or a class of expanded clone.

TRBJ2-1 | TRBV19 | . | . | CASSIIGYNEQFF | TGTGCCAGTAGTATAATCGGGTACAATGAGCAGTTCTTC
TRBJ2-1 | TRBV7-9 | once | TRBD1 | CASSPGQGIDEQFF | TGTGCCAGCAGCCCCGGACAGGGGATCGATGAGCAGTTCTTC
TRBJ1-4 | TRBV20-1 | . | . | CSARDQDSNEKLFF | TGCAGTGCTAGGGACCAGGATTCTAATGAAAAACTGTTTTTT
TRBJ1-1 | TRBV7-2 | . | TRBD1 | CASGDRGTPEAFF | TGTGCCAGCGGGGACAGGGGGACGCCTGAAGCTTTCTTT
TRBJ2-3 | TRBV25-1 | . | . | CASSRAETSTDTQYF | TGTGCCAGCAGCCGAGCGGAAACTAGCACAGATACGCAGTATTTT
TRBJ2-6 | TRBV4-1 | few | TRBD1 | CASSQDRADRAGANVLTF | TGCGCCAGCAGCCAAGATCGGGCGGACAGGGCTGGGGCCAACGTCCTGACTTTC
TRBJ1-5 | TRBV9 | . | TRBD1 | CASSVTDRGGQPQHF | TGTGCCAGCAGCGTGACAGACAGGGGGGGTCAGCCCCAGCATTTT
TRBJ2-5 | TRBV11-2 | . | TRBD2 | CASSFALAGPQETQYF | TGTGCCAGCAGCTTCGCCCTAGCGGGGCCCCAAGAGACCCAGTACTTC
TRBJ2-1 | TRBV7-3 | . | TRBD1 | CASSLIGTGYNEQFF | TGTGCCAGCAGCTTAATTGGGACAGGGTACAATGAGCAGTTCTTC
TRBJ2-1 | TRBV4-3 | once | . | CASSQVWNEQFF | TGCGCCAGCAGCCAAGTGTGGAATGAGCAGTTCTTC
TRBJ1-4 | TRBV2 | . | . | CASKLTAANEKLFF | TGTGCCAGCAAGCTGACCGCTGCTAATGAAAAACTGTTTTTT
TRBJ2-7 | TRBV27 | many | . | CASSLGQSYEQYF | TGTGCCAGCAGCTTGGGGCAGTCCTACGAGCAGTACTTC
TRBJ1-3 | TRBV2 | . | . | CASSEAAPSGNTIYF | TGTGCCAGCAGTGAAGCAGCCCCCTCTGGAAACACCATATATTTT
TRBJ2-7 | TRBV20-1 | . | . | CSAYTGPSYEQYF | TGCAGTGCCTACACGGGTCCCTCCTACGAGCAGTACTTC
TRBJ2-2 | TRBV5-1 | . | . | CASSLDSGGELFF | TGCGCCAGCAGCCTGGACAGCGGCGGGGAGCTGTTTTTT
TRBJ2-2 | TRBV28 | . | TRBD1 | CASSLRPGQENTGELFF | TGTGCCAGCAGTTTAAGGCCGGGACAGGAAAACACCGGGGAGCTGTTTTTT
TRBJ2-6 | TRBV18 | . | TRBD1 | CASSQRGTASGANVLTF | TGTGCCAGCTCACAGCGTGGGACAGCCTCTGGGGCCAACGTCCTGACTTTC
TRBJ2-1 | TRBV4-3 | . | . | CASSQDEGYSNNEQFF | TGCGCCAGCAGCCAAGATGAGGGGTACAGTAACAATGAGCAGTTCTTC
TRBJ2-1 | TRBV24-1 | . | . | CATSDLVRLDEQFF | TGTGCCACCAGTGATTTAGTCAGGCTTGATGAGCAGTTCTTC
TRBJ1-5 | TRBV5-8 | . | . | CASSLAGISNQPQHF | TGTGCCAGCAGCTTGGCAGGAATTAGCAATCAGCCCCAGCATTTT
TRBJ2-1 | TRBV4-3 | . | . | CASSQDLAGSYNEQFF | TGCGCCAGCAGCCAAGATTTGGCGGGAAGCTACAATGAGCAGTTCTTC
TRBJ2-1 | TRBV19 | . | TRBD2 | CASKVGGSLDEQFF | TGTGCCAGTAAGGTGGGAGGGAGTTTGGATGAGCAGTTCTTC
TRBJ1-5 | TRBV24-1 | . | TRBD1 | CATSDGTGESQPQHF | TGTGCCACCAGTGATGGGACAGGGGAGTCACAGCCCCAGCATTTT
TRBJ2-4 | TRBV30 | . | TRBD2 | CAWSDRAGVNIQYF | TGTGCCTGGAGTGATCGCGCGGGAGTGAACATTCAGTACTTC
TRBJ2-2 | TRBV30 | . | . | CAWGGGYTGELFF | TGTGCCTGGGGGGGAGGCTACACCGGGGAGCTGTTTTTT
TRBJ1-5 | TRBV15 | . | . | CATSELRGGNQPQHF | TGTGCCACCAGCGAACTTAGGGGGGGCAATCAGCCCCAGCATTTT
TRBJ2-7 | TRBV28 | . | . | CASSVAGQPYEQYF | TGTGCCAGCAGTGTCGCCGGGCAGCCCTACGAGCAGTACTTC
TRBJ2-2 | TRBV28 | few | . | CASSFRMNTGELFF | TGTGCCAGCAGTTTTCGGATGAACACCGGGGAGCTGTTTTTT
TRBJ1-6 | TRBV12-3/TRBV12-4 | . | . | CASSFLGVGSPLHF | TGTGCCAGCAGTTTCCTGGGGGTAGGATCACCCCTCCACTTT
TRBJ2-5 | TRBV7-8 | . | . | CASSTDRGTDEETQYF | TGTGCCAGCAGCACGGATCGGGGGACAGACGAAGAGACCCAGTACTTC
TRBJ2-5 | TRBV12-3/TRBV12-4 | . | . | CASSQPGGGETQYF | TGTGCCAGCAGCCAGCCCGGGGGCGGAGAGACCCAGTACTTC
TRBJ2-7 | TRBV27 | . | . | CASSSSGTGIYEQYF | TGTGCCAGCAGTTCCTCCGGGACGGGAATCTACGAGCAGTACTTC
TRBJ2-5 | TRBV5-1 | once | . | CASSLATGISSQETQYF | TGCGCCAGCAGCTTGGCTACAGGGATTTCGTCCCAAGAGACCCAGTACTTC
TRBJ2-5 | TRBV7-9 | . | . | CASSSEQDLQETQYF | TGTGCCAGCAGCTCCGAACAGGATCTTCAAGAGACCCAGTACTTC
TRBJ2-7 | TRBV7-3 | . | . | CASSLGGPSGYEQYF | TGTGCCAGCAGCTTAGGGGGGCCTAGCGGCTACGAGCAGTACTTC
TRBJ2-7 | TRBV9 | . | TRBD1 | CASSVGTVTYEQYF | TGTGCCAGCAGCGTGGGGACAGTAACCTACGAGCAGTACTTC
TRBJ1-4 | TRBV7-9 | . | TRBD1 | CASSQTGTENEKLFF | TGTGCCAGCAGCCAAACCGGGACAGAGAATGAAAAACTGTTTTTT
TRBJ2-7 | TRBV27 | . | . | CASSLSGPYEQYF | TGTGCCAGCAGTTTGTCTGGCCCCTACGAGCAGTACTTC
TRBJ2-7 | TRBV29-1 | . | . | CSVEGITYEQYF | TGCAGCGTTGAAGGTATCACCTACGAGCAGTACTTC
TRBJ2-7 | TRBV7-9 | . | TRBD1 | CASSSTPGTGSREQYF | TGTGCCAGCAGCTCAACTCCCGGGACAGGGTCGCGCGAGCAGTACTTC
TRBJ2-7 | TRBV9 | . | . | CASSPGAQVYEQYF | TGTGCCAGCAGCCCAGGGGCACAGGTTTACGAGCAGTACTTC
TRBJ2-3 | TRBV30 | . | . | CAWMQGSASTDTQYF | TGTGCCTGGATGCAGGGGTCCGCTAGCACAGATACGCAGTATTTT